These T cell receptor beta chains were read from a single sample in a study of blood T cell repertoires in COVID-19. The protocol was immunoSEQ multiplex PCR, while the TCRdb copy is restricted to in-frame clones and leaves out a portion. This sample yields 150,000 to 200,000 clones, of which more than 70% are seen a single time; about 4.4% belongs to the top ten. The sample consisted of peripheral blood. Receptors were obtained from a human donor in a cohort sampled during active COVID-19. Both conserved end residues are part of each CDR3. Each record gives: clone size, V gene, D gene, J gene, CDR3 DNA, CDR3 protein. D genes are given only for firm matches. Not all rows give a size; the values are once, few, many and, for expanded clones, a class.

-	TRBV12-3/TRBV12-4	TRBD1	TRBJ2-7	TGTGCCAGCGGCGGACAGGTCGAAGGCGAGCAGTACTTC	CASGGQVEGEQYF
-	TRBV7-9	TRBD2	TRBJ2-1	TGTGCCAGCAGCTTCCCCCGAAGAGCGGGAGGGGACAATGAGCAGTTCTTC	CASSFPRRAGGDNEQFF
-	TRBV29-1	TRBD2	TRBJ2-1	TGCAGCGTAGCGGGAGGATACAATGAGCAGTTCTTC	CSVAGGYNEQFF
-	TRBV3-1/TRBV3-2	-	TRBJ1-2	TGTGCCAGCAGCCCCCGCCGGGACACTTTTTATGGCTACACCTTC	CASSPRRDTFYGYTF
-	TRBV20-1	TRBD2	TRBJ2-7	TGCAGTGCTAGTATCCTAGCGGGGACCTACGAGCAGTACTTC	CSASILAGTYEQYF
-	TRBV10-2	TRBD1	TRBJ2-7	TGCGCCAGCAGTGAGTCGAGGCCAGGGGGCCTCTACGAGCAGTACTTC	CASSESRPGGLYEQYF
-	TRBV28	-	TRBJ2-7	TGTGCCAGCAGTTTAACAGGGTACTACGAGCAGTACTTC	CASSLTGYYEQYF
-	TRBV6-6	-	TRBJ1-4	TGTGCCAGCAGTTACGGGGGGGTACGTGAAAAACTGTTTTTT	CASSYGGVREKLFF
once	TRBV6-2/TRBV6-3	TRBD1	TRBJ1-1	TGTGCCAGCAGTTACTCTCCTGCGGACAGGGCGAACACTGAAGCTTTCTTT	CASSYSPADRANTEAFF
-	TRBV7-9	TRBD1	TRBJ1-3	TGTGCCAGCAGCATGACAGGGCCCCACTCTGGAAACACCATATATTTT	CASSMTGPHSGNTIYF
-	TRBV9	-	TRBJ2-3	TGTGCCAGCAGCGTCACCAGGGGCCGGGATACGCAGTATTTT	CASSVTRGRDTQYF
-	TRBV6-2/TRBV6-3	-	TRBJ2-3	TGTGCCAGCAACCCCCGTGGCAGAAGCACAGATACGCAGTATTTT	CASNPRGRSTDTQYF
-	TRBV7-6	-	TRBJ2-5	TGTGCCAGCAGCCCGGGGAGCCAGTCAGAGACCCAGTACTTC	CASSPGSQSETQYF
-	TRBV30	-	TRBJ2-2	TGTGCCTGGAGTTCCGGTCTCCTCGCCGGGGAGCTGTTTTTT	CAWSSGLLAGELFF
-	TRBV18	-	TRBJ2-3	TGTGCCAGCTCACCTCCCGGGGTAGGCAGCACGGGTACGCAGTATTTT	CASSPPGVGSTGTQYF
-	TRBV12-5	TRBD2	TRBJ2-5	TGTGCTAGTGGTTTGGTGTTACTAGCGGGGGGACTTCAAGAGACCCAGTACTTC	CASGLVLLAGGLQETQYF
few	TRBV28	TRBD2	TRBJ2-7	TGTGCCAGCAGCGCTCAGGGACTAGCCCACGAGCAGTACTTC	CASSAQGLAHEQYF
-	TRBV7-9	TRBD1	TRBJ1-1	TGTGCCAGCAGCATGGACAGGGGACAGGTGAAAAACACTGAAGCTTTCTTT	CASSMDRGQVKNTEAFF
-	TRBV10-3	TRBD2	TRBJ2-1	TGTGCCATCAGGGACCCGACTAAAGCGGGAGTTTCCCTCTCCTACAATGAGCAGTTCTTC	CAIRDPTKAGVSLSYNEQFF
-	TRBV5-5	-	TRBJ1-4	TGTGCCAGCAGCTTGGGGACAGCAACTAATGAAAAACTGTTTTTT	CASSLGTATNEKLFF
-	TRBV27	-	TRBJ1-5	TGTGCCAGCAGTTTCCCAAAGGAGACGGATAGCAATCAGCCCCAGCATTTT	CASSFPKETDSNQPQHF
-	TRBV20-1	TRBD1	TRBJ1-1	TGCAGTGCTAACCGGGACAGGGAAGCTTTCTTT	CSANRDREAFF
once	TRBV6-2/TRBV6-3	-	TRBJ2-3	TGTGCCAGCAGTTACGGGGGCACCACAGATACGCAGTATTTT	CASSYGGTTDTQYF
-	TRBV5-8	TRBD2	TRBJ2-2	TGTGCCAGCAGCCCGCACAGGGTCGGACTAGCAACCGGGGAGCTGTTTTTT	CASSPHRVGLATGELFF
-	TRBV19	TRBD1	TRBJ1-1	TGTGCCAGTAGTCCGCAGGGGGGCGCGAACACTGAAGCTTTCTTT	CASSPQGGANTEAFF
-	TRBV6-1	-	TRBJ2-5	TGTGCCAGCAGTGATTTCTTGGCAGGCCAAGAGACCCAGTACTTC	CASSDFLAGQETQYF
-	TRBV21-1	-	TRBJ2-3	TGTGCCAGCAGCAAGTTCCGGTCGGGGAGGGGGGCGGCAGATACGCAGTATTTT	CASSKFRSGRGAADTQYF
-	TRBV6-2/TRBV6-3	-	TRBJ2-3	TGTGCCAGCAGTTACGAGAGGACCGCCGGGGTTTCAGATACGCAGTATTTT	CASSYERTAGVSDTQYF
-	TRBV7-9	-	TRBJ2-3	TGTGCCAGCAGCTTACAGGGGTCCACAGATACGCAGTATTTT	CASSLQGSTDTQYF
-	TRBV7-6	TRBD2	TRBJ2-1	TGTGCCAGCAGCTTAGTGGTAGCGGGAGGTTACAATGAGCAGTTCTTC	CASSLVVAGGYNEQFF
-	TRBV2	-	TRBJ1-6	TGTGCCAGCTCTGCAAACACGAATTCACCCCTCCACTTT	CASSANTNSPLHF
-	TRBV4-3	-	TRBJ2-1	TGCGCCAGCAGCCAAGAGGGGGCAGGGCGGGAGCAGTTCTTC	CASSQEGAGREQFF
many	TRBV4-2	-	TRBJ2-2	TGTGCCAGCAGCCTACCGGGAATAGGGCCATACACCGGGGAGCTGTTTTTT	CASSLPGIGPYTGELFF
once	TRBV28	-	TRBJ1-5	TGTGCCAGCAGTTTCCGACAGGCAGGACATCAGCCCCAGCATTTT	CASSFRQAGHQPQHF
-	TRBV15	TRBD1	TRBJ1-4	TGTGCCACCAGCAGAAGGGACAGGGACGTAAAACTGTTTTTT	CATSRRDRDVKLFF
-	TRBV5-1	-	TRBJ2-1	TGCGCCAGCAGCTTAGGGACACCCACAGGTGAGCAGTTCTTC	CASSLGTPTGEQFF
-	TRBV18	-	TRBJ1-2	TGTGCCAGCTCACCACCATCGGACAGTAACTATGGCTACACCTTC	CASSPPSDSNYGYTF
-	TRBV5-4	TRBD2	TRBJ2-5	TGTGCCAGCAGCCACCTGACTAGCGGGAACATACAAGAGACCCAGTACTTC	CASSHLTSGNIQETQYF
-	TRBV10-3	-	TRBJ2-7	TGTGCCGGAAGTCTGGAAGGGGGTACCTACGAGCAGTACTTC	CAGSLEGGTYEQYF
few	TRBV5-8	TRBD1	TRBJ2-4	TGTGCCAGCAGCTTCAGGGGGCCCATGAACATTCAGTACTTC	CASSFRGPMNIQYF